The sequence of this T cell receptor beta chain was determined in a study of T cells in tuberculosis. Findings of the study overall: Active tuberculosis patients had shorter CDR3-alpha; the beta difference was nonsignificant.

This clone has only a few counts. No antigen is known for it. The repertoire was sequenced with immunoSEQ multiplex PCR; TCRdb's copy has only in-frame clones and lacks some. The sample has tens of thousands of clones, under 85% seen once. Time point noted: new active TB diagnosis, blood taken before or within 7 days of starting treatment. The CDR3 has 13 residues. Germline V gene sequence: CDR1 LNHDA, CDR2 SQIVND (reference sequence). The V end lost 8 bases, the J end lost 6 bases, and 16 bases lay between the germline ends. The sequence was collected from an adult with tuberculosis. This sequence joins TRBV19 and TRBJ1-1, with a weak D call TRBD1 (5 bases). The specimen comprised PBMCs, sampled at tuberculosis diagnosis. CDR3 region: CASDSPRGSEAFF. In nucleotides, the CDR3 is TGTGCCAGTGACTCCCCTCGGGGGTCTGAAGCTTTCTTT.